Shown below are 32 T cell receptor beta chains from a single sample sequenced in a study of T cell responses to AZD1222 COVID-19 vaccine. Using immunoSEQ multiplex PCR, the repertoire was profiled, and TCRdb retains in-frame clones only, with some absent. The profile covers about 150,000 clones, with around nine tenths appearing a single time and 1.5% to 2% taken by the ten largest. This specimen consisted of peripheral blood, obtained on day 0 of AZD1222 vaccination. All receptors derive from an adult in good health.

The chain uses TRBV28 and TRBJ2-7, with 7 bases lining up with TRBD1. V trimming: 5 bases; J trimming: 3 bases; junction bases outside the gene matches: 13. The CDR3 loop spans 16 amino acids. From germline, CDR1 is MDHEN and CDR2 SYDVKM. CDR3 DNA sequence: TGTGCCAGCAGTGGGGCCGGGACAGATCCTTTCTACGAGCAGTACTTC. Translation gives CASSGAGTDPFYEQYF.

This chain links TRBV5-1 with TRBJ2-2; D not resolved. Germline loops: CDR1 SGHRS, CDR2 YFSETQ. The V end was cut by 0 bases, the J end by 2 bases, with 5 bases between. The CDR3 spans 14 residues. The CDR3 DNA is TGCGCCAGCAGCTTGGGACATAACACCGGGGAGCTGTTTTTT. This sequence encodes CASSLGHNTGELFF.

V and J are TRBV28 and TRBJ2-3, with 7 bases lining up with TRBD2. V dropped 3 bases and J dropped 1; count of bases not matched to a gene: 7. Germline V gene lookup returns CDR1 MDHEN and CDR2 SYDVKM. The CDR3 contains 16 residues. CDR3 sequence reads: CASSLGAGWGTDTQYF. CDR3 coding DNA: TGTGCCAGCAGTTTGGGAGCGGGGTGGGGCACAGATACGCAGTATTTT.

Relative to its sample, this clone is medium-sized. V gene TRBV5-4 combines with J gene TRBJ2-3; D is unresolved. This CDR3 spans 16 amino acids. Germline CDR1 is SGHNT and CDR2 is YYREEE (reference sequence). The V and J ends lost 4 bases and 0 bases respectively, with 15 bases between them. The CDR3 sequence is CASSITPGPSTDTQYF. The CDR3 DNA reads as TGTGCCAGCAGCATTACACCGGGCCCAAGCACAGATACGCAGTATTTT.

The CDR3 here is CASSFGSTMNTEAFF. CDR3 in DNA: TGTGCCAGCAGCTTTGGCAGCACCATGAACACTGAAGCTTTCTTT. The chain recombines TRBV7-3 with TRBJ1-1; no clear D gene. Trimming removed 3 bases at V and 0 bases at J, with 11 bases between. This CDR3 has 15 residues. Germline CDR1 reads SGHTA; CDR2 reads FQGTGA.

The chain links TRBV19 to TRBJ1-1; D may be TRBD1 (6 bases). Germline assignment: CDR1 LNHDA and CDR2 SQIVND (reference sequence). Trimming cost V 5 bases and J 8 bases, with 24 bases left between them. CDR3 length: 16 amino acids. The CDR3 nucleotides read TGTGCCAGTAGTGCACCTGCCGGGGGCCACAGAGGGGAAGCTTTCTTT. Protein sequence: CASSAPAGGHRGEAFF.

The chain joins TRBV28 to TRBJ1-1; tentatively, D is TRBD1 (6 bases). The V end lost 7 bases, the J end lost 3 bases, and 21 bases lay between the germline ends. The CDR3 is made up of 16 amino acids. CDR1 is MDHEN, CDR2 SYDVKM, per germline. The CDR3 is CASKRAGGPLDTEAFF. For the CDR3, the DNA is TGTGCCAGCAAGAGAGCTGGGGGGCCATTGGACACTGAAGCTTTCTTT.

The genes are TRBV5-1 and TRBJ1-5; tentatively, D is TRBD1 (6 bases). This CDR3 is built from 14 residues. The germline V and J ends were trimmed by 4 bases and 3 bases, with 11 bases remaining between them. Germline V gives CDR1 SGHRS, CDR2 YFSETQ. The CDR3 spells CASSPTGPNQPQHF. CDR3 bases: TGCGCCAGCAGCCCTACAGGGCCCAATCAGCCCCAGCATTTT.

This chain links TRBV3-1 (or the pseudogene TRBV3-2) with TRBJ2-7, with unresolved D. The CDR3 runs 14 residues. V lost 3 bases to trimming and J lost 2 bases, with 11 bases between them. Germline V gene sequence: CDR1 LGHDT, CDR2 YNNKEL (reference sequence). CDR3 DNA: TGTGCCAGCAGCCACTCCAGCTCCCCCTACGAGCAGTACTTC. Its protein product is CASSHSSSPYEQYF.

The rearrangement links TRBV11-2 to TRBJ2-1; 9 bases map to TRBD2. V shed 3 bases and J 5 bases; nucleotides not matched to a gene: 5. CDR1 and CDR2 from the germline V gene are SGHAT and FQNNGV. The CDR3 sequence is 15 residues long. CDR3 protein: CASSFSGRRNNEQFF. The CDR3 nucleotides are TGTGCCAGCAGCTTTAGCGGGAGACGGAACAATGAGCAGTTCTTC.

The V call is TRBV19, the J call TRBJ1-1; TRBD1 agrees at 8 bases. From germline, CDR1 is LNHDA and CDR2 SQIVND (reference sequence). Trimming took 3 bases from V and 8 from J; bases not matched to a gene: 8. The CDR3 contains 14 residues. CDR3 bases: TGTGCCAGTAGTATGCCTCGGGACAGGTCCGAAGCTTTCTTT. It encodes CASSMPRDRSEAFF.

The V gene is TRBV4-2, the J gene TRBJ1-2, with D possibly being TRBD1 (5 bases). V lost 1 base to trimming and J lost 8 bases, with 11 bases between them. CDR1 LGHNA and CDR2 YNFKEQ come from the germline V gene. The CDR3 covers 13 residues. CDR3 in DNA: TGTGCCAGCAGCCAAGGGCAGGGCGGCGGCTACACCTTC. Its translation: CASSQGQGGGYTF.

The V gene is TRBV27, the J gene TRBJ1-6, with TRBD1 as a possible D gene (5 bases). The V end was cut by 4 bases, the J end by 4 bases, with 17 bases between. The germline gives CDR1 MNHEY, CDR2 SMNVEV (reference sequence). The CDR3 totals 17 residues. In DNA form, the CDR3 reads TGTGCCAGCAGTTCAACACTAAGGGACCCTTATAATTCACCCCTCCACTTT. It yields the protein CASSSTLRDPYNSPLHF.

There are a few counts of this clone. This chain connects TRBV11-2 to TRBJ1-1; D is uncertain. From germline, CDR1 is SGHAT and CDR2 FQNNGV. The CDR3 totals 15 residues. Trimming took 5 bases from V and 1 from J, leaving 14 bases between them. CDR3 region: CASSLLMGKNTEAFF. CDR3 bases: TGTGCCAGCAGCCTTCTGATGGGGAAGAACACTGAAGCTTTCTTT.

V is TRBV7-9 and J is TRBJ2-7; TRBD2 matches 10 bases. After removal of 5 bases from V and 3 bases from J, the junction contained 13 bases not matched to a gene. Germline V gene data show CDR1 as SEHNR and CDR2 as FQNEAQ (reference sequence). The CDR3 is made up of 17 amino acids. This CDR3 is CASSHPAGTSEYYEQYF. Written as DNA, the CDR3 is TGTGCCAGCAGCCACCCAGCCGGGACTAGCGAGTACTACGAGCAGTACTTC.

The chain uses TRBV24-1 and TRBJ2-2; D uncertain. The CDR3 has 14 residues. Germline CDR1 is KGHDR and CDR2 is SFDVKD. V was clipped by 5 bases and J by 0 bases, with 6 bases between them. The CDR3: CATSAAANTGELFF. In nucleotides, the CDR3 is TGTGCCACCAGTGCCGCTGCGAACACCGGGGAGCTGTTTTTT.

The chain is built from TRBV5-1 and TRBJ2-7, with unresolved D. The germline V gene encodes CDR1 SGHRS and CDR2 YFSETQ. The CDR3 loop spans 14 amino acids. Trimming stripped 2 bases from V and 7 bases from J, with 16 bases between. CDR3 nucleotide sequence: TGCGCCAGCAGCTTCATCGGAGACTCTGATGAGCAGTACTTC. It translates to CASSFIGDSDEQYF.

The V call is TRBV13, the J call TRBJ2-7, with D unclear. Germline CDR1 is PRHDT and CDR2 is FYEKMQ (reference sequence). The length of the CDR3 is 13 residues. V dropped 3 bases and J dropped 3 bases, with 9 bases sitting between them. This CDR3 is CASSFLNSYEQYF. The DNA for the CDR3 is TGTGCCAGCAGCTTCCTAAATAGCTACGAGCAGTACTTC.

The rearrangement uses TRBV19 and TRBJ2-1; D is unclear. CDR1 and CDR2 from the germline V gene are LNHDA and SQIVND (reference sequence). Trimming took 3 bases from V and 5 from J, leaving 8 bases between them. The CDR3 sequence is 13 residues long. The CDR3 loop reads CASSIALNNEQFF. The DNA for the CDR3 is TGTGCCAGTAGTATTGCCCTGAACAATGAGCAGTTCTTC.

The chain employs TRBV27 and TRBJ2-7; 11 bases map to TRBD1. The junction had 6 bases not matched to a gene; V was cut back by 5 bases and J by 3 bases. The CDR3 has 15 amino acids. In germline, CDR1 is MNHEY, CDR2 SMNVEV (reference sequence). CDR3 DNA sequence: TGTGCCAGCAGTCCGGGACAGGGGGGGGTCTACGAGCAGTACTTC. Residues: CASSPGQGGVYEQYF.

This chain joins TRBV28 and TRBJ2-7, with D unclear. V lost 2 bases and J 4 bases, leaving 6 bases between the germline ends. The CDR3 contains 12 residues. Germline-derived CDR1 and CDR2 are MDHEN and SYDVKM. Here the CDR3 DNA reads TGTGCCAGCAGTTTAGGAGTGTACGAGCAGTACTTC. It specifies CASSLGVYEQYF.

The chain couples TRBV6-5 to TRBJ1-1; D gene uncertain. V lost 8 bases and J 5 bases, leaving 9 bases between the germline ends. Germline CDR1 is MNHEY and CDR2 is SVGAGI. The CDR3 runs 11 residues. The CDR3 protein is CASSGFTEAFF. DNA for the CDR3: TGTGCCAGCTCGGGGTTTACTGAAGCTTTCTTT.

This chain links TRBV7-9 with TRBJ2-7; tentatively, D is TRBD2 (6 bases). Germline CDR1 is SEHNR and CDR2 is FQNEAQ (reference sequence). This CDR3 contains 16 residues. V was cut by 1 base and J by 4 bases, with 17 bases left in between. This CDR3 is CASSLGLDSLYYEQYF. The CDR3 DNA follows: TGTGCCAGCAGCTTAGGACTAGACAGCCTATATTACGAGCAGTACTTC.

The chain couples TRBV5-4 to TRBJ2-7; possibly TRBD1 for D (5 bases). Germline CDR1 and CDR2: SGHNT and YYREEE (reference sequence). The CDR3 spans 13 residues. V was pared by 0 bases and J by 6 bases, with 10 bases between. CDR3 residues: CASSLAAGSEQYF. The CDR3 DNA reads as TGTGCCAGCAGCTTGGCGGCAGGGTCCGAGCAGTACTTC.

The chain carries TRBV27 and TRBJ2-1; the D is unclear. Germline V gene lookup returns CDR1 MNHEY and CDR2 SMNVEV (reference sequence). CDR3 length: 13 amino acids. Deletions cut 3 bases from V and 0 bases from J, with 3 bases between. CDR3 sequence reads: CASSLDSYNEQFF. In DNA form, the CDR3 reads TGTGCCAGCAGTTTGGACTCCTACAATGAGCAGTTCTTC.

The chain couples TRBV19 to TRBJ1-1, with D perhaps matching TRBD1 (6 bases). Germline CDR1 and CDR2: LNHDA and SQIVND (reference sequence). V gave up 7 bases and J gave up 7 bases, with 19 bases separating them. The length of the CDR3 is 14 residues. CDR3 in DNA: TGTGCCAGTACCCTAGGGGGTGGGTTGGGTGAAGCTTTCTTT. Translating gives CASTLGGGLGEAFF.

This clone was observed a single time. The V call is TRBV5-4, the J call TRBJ2-1; D uncertain. CDR1 and CDR2 from the germline V gene are SGHNT and YYREEE (reference sequence). The CDR3 extends over 11 amino acids. The V and J ends lost 1 base and 7 bases respectively, with 3 bases between them. The CDR3 nucleotides are TGTGCCAGCAGCTTGTTTAATGAGCAGTTCTTC. It codes for CASSLFNEQFF.

The rearrangement joins TRBV6-5 to TRBJ1-2; no clear D gene. The CDR3 loop spans 14 amino acids. V was cut by 5 bases and J by 4 bases, with 14 bases left in between. In germline, CDR1 is MNHEY, CDR2 SVGAGI. The CDR3 protein is CASSPKVGIYGYTF. CDR3 DNA: TGTGCCAGCAGTCCCAAGGTGGGGATCTATGGCTACACCTTC.

V is TRBV28 and J is TRBJ2-7; D is unclear. Germline CDR1 MDHEN, CDR2 SYDVKM. CDR3 length equals 12 residues. V was shortened by 5 bases and J by 2 bases, with 7 bases between the two germline ends. This CDR3 reads CASSQSPYEQYF. DNA for the CDR3: TGTGCCAGCAGTCAATCCCCCTACGAGCAGTACTTC.

The chain links TRBV18 to TRBJ1-1; a weak D match, TRBD1 (6 bases). Looked up from germline, CDR1 is KGHSH and CDR2 is LQKENI. V lost 6 bases to trimming and J lost 1 base, with 12 bases between them. The CDR3 extends over 14 amino acids. The CDR3 nucleotides read TGTGCCAGCTCGTACACAGGGCAGAACACTGAAGCTTTCTTT. The encoded protein is CASSYTGQNTEAFF. Looking up the rest from reference TRBV18 and TRBJ1-1 gives the full variable domain: NAGVMQNPRHLVRRRGQEARLRCSPMKGHSHVYWYRQLPEEGLKFMVYLQKENIIDESGMPKERFSAEFPKEGPSILRIQQVVRGDSAAYFCASSYTGQNTEAFFGQGTRLTVV.

This chain links TRBV10-3 with TRBJ2-1; TRBD1 agrees at 8 bases. V lost 4 bases to trimming and J lost 4 bases; unmatched junction nucleotides: 3. The CDR3 consists of 14 residues. CDR1 and CDR2 (germline): ENHRY, SYGVKD. In DNA, the CDR3 is TGTGCCATCAGTGGGACAGGGTATTACAATGAGCAGTTCTTC. Translating it yields CAISGTGYYNEQFF.

This chain joins TRBV19 and TRBJ1-4; D remains unclear. CDR1 is LNHDA, CDR2 SQIVND, per germline (reference sequence). V lost 3 bases and J lost 8, with 19 bases in between. This CDR3 region has 16 residues. CDR3 coding DNA: TGTGCCAGTAGTATCGAAAGCGGCGCCGAGAGGGAAAAACTGTTTTTT. The encoded protein is CASSIESGAEREKLFF.